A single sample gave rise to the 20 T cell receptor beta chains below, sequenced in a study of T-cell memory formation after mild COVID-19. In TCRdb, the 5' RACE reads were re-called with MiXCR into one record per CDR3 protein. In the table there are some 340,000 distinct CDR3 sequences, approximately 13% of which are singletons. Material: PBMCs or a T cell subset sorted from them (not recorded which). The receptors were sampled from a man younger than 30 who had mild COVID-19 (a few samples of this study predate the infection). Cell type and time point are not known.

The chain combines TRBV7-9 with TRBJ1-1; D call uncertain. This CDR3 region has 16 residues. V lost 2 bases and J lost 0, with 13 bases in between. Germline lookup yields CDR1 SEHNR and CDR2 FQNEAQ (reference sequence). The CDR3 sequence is CASSLTPGSMNTEAFF. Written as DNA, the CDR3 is TGTGCCAGCAGCTTAACGCCAGGAAGTATGAACACTGAAGCTTTCTTT.

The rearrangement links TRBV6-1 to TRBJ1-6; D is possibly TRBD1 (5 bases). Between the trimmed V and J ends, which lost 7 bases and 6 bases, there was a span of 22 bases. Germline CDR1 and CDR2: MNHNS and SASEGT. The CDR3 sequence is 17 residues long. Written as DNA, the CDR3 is TGTGCCAGCACCGGGGGAGGGTACCATGGGGGTAATTCACCCCTCCACTTT. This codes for CASTGGGYHGGNSPLHF.

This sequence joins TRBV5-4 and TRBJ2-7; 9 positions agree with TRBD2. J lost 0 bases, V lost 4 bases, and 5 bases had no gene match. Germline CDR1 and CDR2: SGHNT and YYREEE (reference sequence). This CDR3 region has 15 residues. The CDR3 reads CASSPSGVGSYEQYF. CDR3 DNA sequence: TGTGCCAGCAGCCCTAGCGGGGTGGGCTCCTACGAGCAGTACTTC. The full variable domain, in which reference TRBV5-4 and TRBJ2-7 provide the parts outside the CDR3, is ETGVTQSPTHLIKTRGQQVTLRCSSQSGHNTVSWYQQALGQGPQFIFQYYREEENGRGNFPPRFSGLQFPNYSSELNVNALELDDSALYLCASSPSGVGSYEQYFGPGTRLTVT.

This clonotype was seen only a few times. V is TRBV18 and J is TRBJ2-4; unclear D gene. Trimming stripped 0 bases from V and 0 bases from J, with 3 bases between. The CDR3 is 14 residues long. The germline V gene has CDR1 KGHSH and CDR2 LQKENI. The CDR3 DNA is TGTGCCAGCTCACCACCGCTAGCCAAAAACATTCAGTACTTC. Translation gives CASSPPLAKNIQYF.

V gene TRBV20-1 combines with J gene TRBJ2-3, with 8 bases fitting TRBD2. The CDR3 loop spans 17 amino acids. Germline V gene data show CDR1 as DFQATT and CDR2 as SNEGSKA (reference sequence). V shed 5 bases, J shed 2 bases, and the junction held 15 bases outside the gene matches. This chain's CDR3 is CSAPSLGERGTTDTQYF. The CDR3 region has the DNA TGCAGTGCTCCGAGCTTGGGGGAGCGGGGGACCACAGATACGCAGTATTTT.

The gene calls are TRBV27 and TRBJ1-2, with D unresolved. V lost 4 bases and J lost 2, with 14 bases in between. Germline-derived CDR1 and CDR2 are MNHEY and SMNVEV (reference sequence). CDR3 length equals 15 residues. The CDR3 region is CASSSLLRPNYGYTF. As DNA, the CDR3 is TGTGCCAGCAGTTCTCTCTTAAGGCCGAACTATGGCTACACCTTC.

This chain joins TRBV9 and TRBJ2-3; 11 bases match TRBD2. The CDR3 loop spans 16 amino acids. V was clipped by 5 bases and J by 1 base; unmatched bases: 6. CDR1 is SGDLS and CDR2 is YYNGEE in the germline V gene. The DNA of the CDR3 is TGTGCCAGCAGTGCCGGGACTAGCGGCCGCACAGATACGCAGTATTTT. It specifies CASSAGTSGRTDTQYF. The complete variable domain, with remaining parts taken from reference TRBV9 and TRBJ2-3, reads DSGVTQTPKHLITATGQRVTLRCSPRSGDLSVYWYQQSLDQGLQFLIQYYNGEERAKGNILERFSAQQFPDLHSELNLSSLELGDSALYFCASSAGTSGRTDTQYFGPGTRLTVL.

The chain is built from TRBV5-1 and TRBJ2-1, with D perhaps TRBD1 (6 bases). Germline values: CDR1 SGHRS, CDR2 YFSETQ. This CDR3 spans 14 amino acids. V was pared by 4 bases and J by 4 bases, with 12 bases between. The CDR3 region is CASSNGQLYNEQFF. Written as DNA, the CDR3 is TGCGCCAGCAGCAACGGACAGCTTTACAATGAGCAGTTCTTC.

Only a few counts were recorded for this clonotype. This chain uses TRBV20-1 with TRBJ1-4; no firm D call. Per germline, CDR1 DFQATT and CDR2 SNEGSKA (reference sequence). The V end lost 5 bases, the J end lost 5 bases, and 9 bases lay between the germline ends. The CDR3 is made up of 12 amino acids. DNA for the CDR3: TGCAGTGCTCCTACCCGGAATGAAAAACTGTTTTTT. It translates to CSAPTRNEKLFF.

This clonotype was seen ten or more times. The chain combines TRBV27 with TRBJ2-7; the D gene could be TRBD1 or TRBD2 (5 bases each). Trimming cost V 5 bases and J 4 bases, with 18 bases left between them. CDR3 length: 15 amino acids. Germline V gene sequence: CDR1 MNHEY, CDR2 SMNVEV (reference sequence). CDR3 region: CASSPGTESWYEQYF. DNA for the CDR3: TGTGCCAGCAGTCCCGGGACGGAATCCTGGTACGAGCAGTACTTC.

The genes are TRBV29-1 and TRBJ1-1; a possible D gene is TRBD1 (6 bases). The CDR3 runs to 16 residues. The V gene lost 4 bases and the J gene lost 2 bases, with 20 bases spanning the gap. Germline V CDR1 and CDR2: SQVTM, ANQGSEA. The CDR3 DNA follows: TGCAGCGTTGGGGGGGCCGACAGGTTTCGTAACACTGAAGCTTTCTTT. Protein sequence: CSVGGADRFRNTEAFF.

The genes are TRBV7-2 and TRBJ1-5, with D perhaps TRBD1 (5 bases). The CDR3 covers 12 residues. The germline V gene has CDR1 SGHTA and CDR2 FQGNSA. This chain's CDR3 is CAPGTVDQPQHF. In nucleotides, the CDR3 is TGTGCTCCGGGGACTGTCGATCAGCCCCAGCATTTT.

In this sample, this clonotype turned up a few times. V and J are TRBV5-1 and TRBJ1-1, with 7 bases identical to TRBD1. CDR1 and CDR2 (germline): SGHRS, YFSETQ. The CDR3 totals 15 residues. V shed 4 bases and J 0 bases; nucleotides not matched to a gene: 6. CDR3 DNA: TGCGCCAGCAGCGAGGGGGCGTGGATGAACACTGAAGCTTTCTTT. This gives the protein CASSEGAWMNTEAFF.

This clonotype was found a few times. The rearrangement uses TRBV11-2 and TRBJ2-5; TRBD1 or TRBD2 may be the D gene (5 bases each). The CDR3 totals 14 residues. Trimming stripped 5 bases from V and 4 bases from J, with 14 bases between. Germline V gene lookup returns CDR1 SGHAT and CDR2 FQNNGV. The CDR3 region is CASSPEGLTETQYF. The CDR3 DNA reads TGTGCCAGCAGCCCAGAGGGGCTAACAGAGACCCAGTACTTC.

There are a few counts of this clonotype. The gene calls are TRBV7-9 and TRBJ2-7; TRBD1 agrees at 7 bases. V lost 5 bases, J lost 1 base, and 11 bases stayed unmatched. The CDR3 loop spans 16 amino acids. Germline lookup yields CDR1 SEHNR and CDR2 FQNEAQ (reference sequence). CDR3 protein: CASSTPGQRFSYEQYF. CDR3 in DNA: TGTGCCAGCAGCACTCCGGGACAGAGATTTTCCTACGAGCAGTACTTC.

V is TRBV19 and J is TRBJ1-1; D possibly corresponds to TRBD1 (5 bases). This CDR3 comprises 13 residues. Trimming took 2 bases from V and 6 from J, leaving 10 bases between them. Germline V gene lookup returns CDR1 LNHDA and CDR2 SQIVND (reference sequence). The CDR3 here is CASSISPGPEAFF. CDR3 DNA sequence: TGTGCCAGTAGTATATCTCCGGGACCTGAAGCTTTCTTT.

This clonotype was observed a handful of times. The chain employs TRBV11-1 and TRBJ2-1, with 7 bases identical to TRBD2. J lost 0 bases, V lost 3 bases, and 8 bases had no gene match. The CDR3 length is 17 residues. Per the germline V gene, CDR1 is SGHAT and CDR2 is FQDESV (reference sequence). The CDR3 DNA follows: TGTGCCAGCAGCTTTGGCGGGGGTTTCAGCTCCTACAATGAGCAGTTCTTC. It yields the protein CASSFGGGFSSYNEQFF.

The CDR3 DNA follows: TGCGCCAGCAGCCAAGAACAGACTACCTACGAGCAGTACTTC. This sequence encodes CASSQEQTTYEQYF. V is TRBV4-1 and J is TRBJ2-7, with a weak D call TRBD2 (5 bases). Germline assignment: CDR1 MGHRA and CDR2 YSYEKL. The CDR3 spans 14 residues. V was trimmed by 0 bases and J by 2 bases, leaving 8 bases between them.

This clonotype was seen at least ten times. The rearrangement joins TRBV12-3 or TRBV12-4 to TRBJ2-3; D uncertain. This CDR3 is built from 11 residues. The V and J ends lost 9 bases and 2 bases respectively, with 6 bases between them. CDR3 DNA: TGTGCCAGTGGGGACACAGATACGCAGTATTTT. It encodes CASGDTDTQYF.

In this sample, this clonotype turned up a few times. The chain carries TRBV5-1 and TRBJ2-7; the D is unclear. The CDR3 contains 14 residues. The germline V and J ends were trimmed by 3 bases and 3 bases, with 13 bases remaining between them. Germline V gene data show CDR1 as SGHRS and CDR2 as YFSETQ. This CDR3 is CASSSSPPGYEQYF. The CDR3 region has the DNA TGCGCCAGCAGCTCGTCGCCACCTGGCTACGAGCAGTACTTC.